This record looks at one T cell receptor (beta chain) sequence and its context. The source of the sample is a study of PD-1 blockade in classical Hodgkin lymphoma. Every single patient, without exception, relapsed after autologous stem cell transplantation, and brentuximab vedotin exposure varied. TCRdb keeps only in-frame clones here, not all; method: immunoSEQ multiplex PCR. The sample carries tens of thousands of clones, almost 85% recorded once. Germline assignment: CDR1 SQVTM and CDR2 ANQGSEA. V gave up 8 bases and J gave up 6 bases, with 22 bases separating them. The CDR3 contains 14 residues. This specimen consisted of peripheral blood mononuclear cells (PBMCs), obtained before the second cycle of nivolumab. V usage is TRBV29-1 and J usage is TRBJ1-1; D possibly corresponds to TRBD1 (5 bases). The clonotype was recovered from a human donor with classical Hodgkin lymphoma. As DNA, the CDR3 is TGCAGCACTCAGGCAGGGAAAGGGAGGGCTGAAGCTTTCTTT. This gives the protein CSTQAGKGRAEAFF. The whole variable domain, remainder taken from reference TRBV29-1 and TRBJ1-1, is SAVISQKPSRDICQRGTSLTIQCQVDSQVTMMFWYRQQPGQSLTLIATANQGSEATYESGFVIDKFPISRPNLTFSTLTVSNMSPEDSSIYLCSTQAGKGRAEAFFGQGTRLTVV.